A single T cell receptor (beta chain) is shown here with its context. Its antigen remains unidentified. Amplification used 60 Vbeta primers and 13 Jbeta primers. Sequencing used immunoSEQ multiplex PCR; TCRdb keeps in-frame clones, though not all of them. The sample shows approximately 170,000 clones, around 84% of them seen only once. Trimming stripped 5 bases from V and 4 bases from J, with 17 bases between. The CDR3 totals 15 residues. CDR1 SEHNR and CDR2 FQNEAQ come from the germline V gene (reference sequence). The data originate from a study of cytomegalovirus exposure and HLA in healthy donors. Study outcomes and limitations: When a later analysis compared HLA-associated TCR beta chains with equally common others, the HLA-associated chains turned out to be more clonally expanded and to have lower generation probabilities. Several V segments, TRBV6-2 and TRBV6-3 among them, could not be told apart and were dropped.

The V gene is TRBV7-9, the J gene TRBJ1-2, with unresolved D. Sequenced sample: PBMCs. This clonotype originated in a man aged 25 to 40 in good health and CMV-seropositive. The CDR3 region has the DNA TGTGCCAGCAGCCCCACCCCCGGACTCGTCTATGGCTACACCTTC. Protein product: CASSPTPGLVYGYTF.